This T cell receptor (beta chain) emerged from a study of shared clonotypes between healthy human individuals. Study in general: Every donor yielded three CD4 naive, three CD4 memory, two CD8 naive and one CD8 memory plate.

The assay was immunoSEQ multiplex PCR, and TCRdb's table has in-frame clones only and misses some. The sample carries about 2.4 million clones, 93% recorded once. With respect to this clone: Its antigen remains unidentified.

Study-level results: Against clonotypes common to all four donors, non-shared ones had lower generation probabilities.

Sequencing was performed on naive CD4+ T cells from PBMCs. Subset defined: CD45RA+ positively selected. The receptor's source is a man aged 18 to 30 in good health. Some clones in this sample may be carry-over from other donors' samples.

The CDR3 loop reads CASRGGVPGTEAFF. DNA of the CDR3: TGTGCCAGCCGGGGCGGGGTTCCGGGCACTGAAGCTTTCTTT. The chain couples TRBV2 to TRBJ1-1; possibly TRBD1 for D (5 bases). The CDR3 loop spans 14 amino acids. The V gene's germline CDR1 is SNHLY and CDR2 FYNNEI. Trimming removed 8 bases at V and 4 bases at J, with 17 bases between.